This T cell receptor beta chain originates from a study of tumor and adjacent non-tumor tissue in lung cancer. In the study overall: Histology: under 15 adenocarcinoma, 2 squamous cell carcinoma, 1 small cell lung cancer.

Study-wide findings and caveats: Tumor tissue had significantly higher TCR diversity than normal lung. Tumor TCR diversity, when higher, was linked to shorter survival. Normal lung showed higher cumulative top 100 clone frequency than tumor.

A remark on this clonotype: Its antigen is not identified. One end of the junction is discordant with germline, which a read error may explain.

A modified ARM-PCR protocol with three rounds of nested PCR amplified TCRbeta. TCRdb independently ran MiXCR on the multiplex PCR reads; one entry per CDR3 protein. This table holds some 80,000 distinct CDR3 sequences, about 77% found once. The CDR3 consists of 14 residues. This sample's RNA came from whole unsorted tissue. The normal lung tissue was taken more than 3 cm from the tumor edge. The sequencing sample was made of distant non-tumor lung tissue. The TCR sequence derives from a woman in her 50s with non-small cell lung cancer. This chain joins TRBV12-3 or TRBV12-4 and TRBJ2-6; D is possibly TRBD2 (6 bases). DNA of the CDR3: TGTGCAAGCAGTTCGACTAGTTGGGCCAATATCCTGACTTTC. Its protein is CASSSTSWANILTF.